This T cell receptor (beta chain) appears in the sequencing data of a study of blood T cell repertoires in COVID-19. Measured with immunoSEQ multiplex PCR; TCRdb has only the in-frame clones, and not every one. This table has 150,000 to 200,000 clones, approximately 90% appearing once. This clonotype originated in a woman aged 18-30 years who had recovered from COVID-19. What was sequenced was PBMCs or T cells enriched from blood (not recorded which).

The chain's CDR3 is CASSPLASSSYNEQFF. In DNA, the CDR3 is TGTGCCAGTAGTCCACTAGCGTCTAGCTCCTACAATGAGCAGTTCTTC. The chain recombines TRBV19 with TRBJ2-1; TRBD2 matches 7 bases. V gave up 5 bases and J gave up 0 bases; unmatched junction bases: 7. Germline CDR1 reads LNHDA; CDR2 reads SQIVND (reference sequence). This CDR3 has 16 residues.